The 29 T cell receptor beta chains reported below all come from one sample, sequenced in a study of blood T cell repertoires in COVID-19. Libraries were prepared by immunoSEQ multiplex PCR; TCRdb keeps only in-frame clonotypes and omits some of them. The sample shows approximately 400,000 clones, over 65% of them seen only once. Material: peripheral blood. The source is a human donor with acute or convalescent COVID-19. The donor label of this sample is uncertain.

This clone was seen a handful of times. The chain links TRBV27 to TRBJ1-1, with a possible D match to TRBD1 (6 bases). Germline loops: CDR1 MNHEY, CDR2 SMNVEV (reference sequence). This CDR3 has 17 residues. V lost 1 base, J lost 0 bases, and 15 bases lay in between. The CDR3 sequence: CASSLFPPGELNTEAFF. The CDR3 nucleotides read TGTGCCAGCAGTTTATTCCCGCCAGGGGAATTGAACACTGAAGCTTTCTTT.

The table lists this clone with a few counts. V is TRBV29-1 and J is TRBJ1-2, with 9 bases fitting TRBD1. Germline V lookup: CDR1 SQVTM, CDR2 ANQGSEA. V shed 2 bases, J shed 8 bases, and the junction held 6 bases outside the gene matches. This CDR3 is built from 13 residues. The CDR3 reads CSVEKQGAQGYTF. Written as DNA, the CDR3 is TGCAGCGTTGAAAAACAGGGGGCGCAAGGCTACACCTTC.

The rearrangement links TRBV7-9 to TRBJ2-2; the D gene is possibly TRBD2 (6 bases). The CDR3 has 16 residues. In germline, CDR1 is SEHNR, CDR2 FQNEAQ (reference sequence). The ends were cut back, 5 bases at V and 6 bases at J, with 19 bases in the middle. Written as DNA, the CDR3 is TGTGCCAGCAGCCCGAGATCCCGACTAGGGGCCGGGGAGCTGTTTTTT. Protein product: CASSPRSRLGAGELFF.

The chain recombines TRBV29-1 with TRBJ1-1; D gene unclear. Germline lookup yields CDR1 SQVTM and CDR2 ANQGSEA. The CDR3 consists of 12 residues. Deletions cut 6 bases from V and 3 bases from J, with 11 bases between. The CDR3 DNA reads as TGCAGCGTCCCCGGGAGTGACACTGAAGCTTTCTTT. It yields the protein CSVPGSDTEAFF.

This clone was recorded only once. J is TRBJ1-2 and V is TRBV7-9; D uncertain. V gave up 1 base and J gave up 7 bases, with 16 bases separating them. The CDR3 contains 15 residues. The germline V gene encodes CDR1 SEHNR and CDR2 FQNEAQ (reference sequence). The CDR3: CASSLVEAEVVGYTF. In nucleotides, the CDR3 is TGTGCCAGCAGCTTAGTCGAGGCAGAAGTCGTTGGCTACACCTTC. The full variable domain, in which reference TRBV7-9 and TRBJ1-2 provide the parts outside the CDR3, is DTGVSQNPRHKITKRGQNVTFRCDPISEHNRLYWYRQTLGQGPEFLTYFQNEAQLEKSRLLSDRFSAERPKGSFSTLEIQRTEQGDSAMYLCASSLVEAEVVGYTFGSGTRLTVV.

The J gene is TRBJ2-1, the V gene TRBV27, with 8 bases matching TRBD1. In germline, CDR1 is MNHEY, CDR2 SMNVEV (reference sequence). The CDR3 length is 13 residues. The V gene end was trimmed by 5 bases and the J gene end by 7 bases; junction bases not matched to a gene: 4. The CDR3 loop is CASSGRDRNEQFF. The DNA of the CDR3 is TGTGCCAGCAGTGGAAGGGACAGGAATGAGCAGTTCTTC.

This rearrangement joins TRBV2 to TRBJ1-2; no reliable D call. The CDR3 sequence is 16 residues long. With 0 bases removed from V and 4 bases from J, the gap between germline ends came to 15 bases. In germline, CDR1 is SNHLY, CDR2 FYNNEI. CDR3 protein: CASSEAGFTEIYGYTF. In DNA form, the CDR3 reads TGTGCCAGCAGTGAAGCGGGCTTCACAGAGATCTATGGCTACACCTTC.

V gene TRBV27 combines with J gene TRBJ2-1; 7 nucleotides align to TRBD2. The CDR3 consists of 13 residues. The V segment lost 3 bases and the J segment 9 bases; nucleotides outside the gene matches: 5. The germline V gene encodes CDR1 MNHEY and CDR2 SMNVEV (reference sequence). Here the CDR3 reads CASSFLPGGEQFF. The DNA of the CDR3 is TGTGCCAGCAGTTTCCTCCCGGGGGGTGAGCAGTTCTTC.

The CDR3 region has the DNA TGTGCCTGGAGTCCCAGGACAGGGGAATTTGTGGAGCCCCAGCATTTT. This codes for CAWSPRTGEFVEPQHF. This rearrangement joins TRBV30 to TRBJ1-5, with 9 bases aligning to TRBD1. The ends lost 2 bases at V and 8 bases at J; junction bases unmatched: 13. Looked up from germline, CDR1 is GTSNPN and CDR2 is SVGIG (reference sequence). CDR3 size: 16 residues.

The V gene is TRBV7-8, the J gene TRBJ1-5; a weak D match, TRBD1 (5 bases). Germline V lookup: CDR1 SGHVS, CDR2 FQNEAQ. V lost 1 base and J 7 bases, leaving 8 bases between the germline ends. The length of the CDR3 is 13 residues. CDR3 in amino acids: CASSLEGRQPQHF. In nucleotides, the CDR3 is TGTGCCAGCAGCTTAGAGGGGAGGCAGCCCCAGCATTTT. The full variable domain, in which reference TRBV7-8 and TRBJ1-5 provide the parts outside the CDR3, is GAGVSQSPRYKVAKRGQDVALRCDPISGHVSLFWYQQALGQGPEFLTYFQNEAQLDKSGLPSDRFFAERPEGSVSTLKIQRTQQEDSAVYLCASSLEGRQPQHFGDGTRLSIL.

Only a few counts were recorded for this clone. This sequence joins TRBV5-1 and TRBJ1-1, with no clear D. Germline CDR1 reads SGHRS; CDR2 reads YFSETQ. The ends were cut back, 4 bases at V and 0 bases at J, with 22 bases in the middle. This CDR3 spans 18 amino acids. CDR3 protein: CASSLLSPQPLMNTEAFF. DNA for the CDR3: TGCGCCAGCAGCCTGTTGTCTCCACAACCCCTCATGAACACTGAAGCTTTCTTT.

This clone has just a few counts. V and J are TRBV7-2 and TRBJ1-2; no firm D call. From germline, CDR1 is SGHTA and CDR2 FQGNSA. This CDR3 region has 15 residues. V lost 1 base, J lost 3 bases, and 12 bases lay in between. The CDR3 region has the DNA TGTGCCAGCAGCTTAGTCGCGGGTCTAGACTATGGCTACACCTTC. It translates to CASSLVAGLDYGYTF.

The chain recombines TRBV19 with TRBJ2-1; D is possibly TRBD2 (5 bases). The CDR3 totals 14 residues. CDR1 is LNHDA, CDR2 SQIVND, per germline (reference sequence). V shed 5 bases and J shed 0 bases, with 8 bases lying between them. The CDR3 protein is CASSLRGSYNEQFF. CDR3 nucleotides: TGTGCCAGTAGTCTCCGGGGCTCCTACAATGAGCAGTTCTTC.

The J gene is TRBJ1-2, the V gene TRBV4-1, with TRBD1 as a possible D gene (6 bases). CDR1 MGHRA and CDR2 YSYEKL come from the germline V gene. The V gene lost 1 base and the J gene lost 5 bases, with 20 bases spanning the gap. The CDR3 is 17 residues long. CDR3 sequence reads: CASSQGAGASTGYGYTF. The CDR3 bases are TGCGCCAGCAGCCAAGGTGCAGGGGCGAGTACGGGGTATGGCTACACCTTC.

V usage is TRBV11-2 and J usage is TRBJ1-3, with D hard to call. In germline, CDR1 is SGHAT, CDR2 FQNNGV. This CDR3 region has 16 residues. Trimming removed 0 bases at V and 3 bases at J, with 12 bases between. This chain's CDR3 is CASSLDATAGGNTIYF. CDR3 DNA sequence: TGTGCCAGCAGCTTAGATGCGACCGCAGGTGGAAACACCATATATTTT.

For the CDR3, the DNA is TGTGCCACCAGCAGAGATGGGACTAGCGGGGCGGGAGATACGCAGTATTTT. Translation gives CATSRDGTSGAGDTQYF. The chain joins TRBV15 to TRBJ2-3; 13 positions match TRBD2. Losses at the gene ends were 0 bases for V and 5 bases for J; bases not matched to a gene: 5. This CDR3 is 17 amino acids long. Germline loops: CDR1 LNHNV, CDR2 YYDKDF (reference sequence).

The chain combines TRBV14 with TRBJ1-3; D may be TRBD1 (6 bases). This CDR3 has 16 residues. Trimming removed 4 bases at V and 1 base at J, with 14 bases between. Germline lookup yields CDR1 SGHDN and CDR2 FVKESK. The CDR3 bases are TGTGCCAGCAGCCCCCCGGGGGGCAGATCTGGAAACACCATATATTTT. It yields the protein CASSPPGGRSGNTIYF.

The chain uses TRBV29-1 and TRBJ2-1; 8 bases fit TRBD2. Germline V gives CDR1 SQVTM, CDR2 ANQGSEA. Germline trimming cut 2 bases from V and 10 bases from J; bases unmatched to any gene: 7. The CDR3 extends over 13 amino acids. For the CDR3, the DNA is TGCAGCGTTGAACGGACTAGCTTTCGGGAGCAGTTCTTC. Its protein is CSVERTSFREQFF.

With regard to this clone: At the DNA level, this CDR3 is encoded by other sequences in the same sample as well. J is TRBJ1-1 and V is TRBV7-9; the D is unclear. Trimming shortened V by 1 base and J by 7 bases, and 7 bases separated the two germline ends. Germline V gene sequence: CDR1 SEHNR, CDR2 FQNEAQ (reference sequence). The CDR3 sequence is 12 residues long. In DNA form, the CDR3 reads TGTGCCAGCAGCTTAGTAGGACTTGAAGCTTTCTTT. The encoded protein is CASSLVGLEAFF.

Only a few counts were recorded for this clone. The chain employs TRBV11-2 and TRBJ1-6, with D possibly TRBD1 on 6 matching bases. CDR1 and CDR2 from the germline V gene are SGHAT and FQNNGV. Trimming shortened V by 5 bases and J by 5 bases, and 13 bases separated the two germline ends. The CDR3 contains 15 residues. The CDR3 DNA follows: TGTGCCAGCAGCCTCCTAACAGGGAATAATTCACCCCTCCACTTT. Amino acids: CASSLLTGNNSPLHF.

There are a few counts of this clone. This CDR3 is also generated by other DNA sequences in the sample. The V call is TRBV28, the J call TRBJ1-2; the D gene is possibly TRBD1 (5 bases). Germline CDR1 and CDR2: MDHEN and SYDVKM. The CDR3 length is 16 residues. Trimming removed 3 bases at V and 0 bases at J, with 14 bases between. This chain's CDR3 is CASSLGGTGANYGYTF. In nucleotides, the CDR3 is TGTGCCAGCAGTTTGGGGGGAACGGGAGCTAACTATGGCTACACCTTC.

This chain joins TRBV18 and TRBJ1-3; 7 bases are a match to TRBD1. The CDR3 runs to 17 residues. Germline V gene sequence: CDR1 KGHSH, CDR2 LQKENI. Trimming took 0 bases from V and 0 from J; bases not matched to a gene: 5. The CDR3: CASSPPTGTLSGNTIYF. DNA of the CDR3: TGTGCCAGCTCACCACCGACAGGGACCCTCTCTGGAAACACCATATATTTT.

This chain uses TRBV2 with TRBJ1-1; D is unresolved. The CDR3 length is 12 residues. The germline V and J ends were trimmed by 4 bases and 1 base, with 4 bases remaining between them. The germline gives CDR1 SNHLY, CDR2 FYNNEI. The CDR3 spells CASSARNTEAFF. The CDR3 nucleotides are TGTGCCAGCAGTGCCAGGAACACTGAAGCTTTCTTT.

Notes on this clone: Other nucleotide sequences in the sample specify the same CDR3. The V call is TRBV12-3 or TRBV12-4, the J call TRBJ1-5; D gene unclear. This CDR3 has 12 residues. The V and J ends lost 3 bases and 3 bases respectively, with 3 bases between them. CDR3 residues: CASSFSNQPQHF. The DNA for the CDR3 is TGTGCCAGCAGTTTCTCCAATCAGCCCCAGCATTTT.

This clone was found a few times. The identical CDR3 is also encoded by other nucleotide sequences in the sample. This sequence joins TRBV7-2 and TRBJ2-7; 7 nucleotides align to TRBD2. Per the germline V gene, CDR1 is SGHTA and CDR2 is FQGNSA. The CDR3 loop spans 14 amino acids. With 5 bases clipped from V and 0 bases from J, the junction kept 4 bases outside the gene matches. CDR3 region: CASSGGGSSYEQYF. Here the CDR3 DNA reads TGTGCCAGCAGCGGGGGAGGGAGCTCCTACGAGCAGTACTTC.

The chain couples TRBV5-5 to TRBJ2-5; the match to TRBD1 covers 7 bases. The CDR3 is 13 residues long. Germline assignment: CDR1 SGHKS and CDR2 YYEKEE (reference sequence). J lost 5 bases, V lost 0 bases, and 1 base had no gene match. The CDR3 nucleotides are TGTGCCAGCAGCTTGGTACAGGGGGAGACCCAGTACTTC. This codes for CASSLVQGETQYF.

V usage is TRBV7-2 and J usage is TRBJ1-6; 10 bases map to TRBD1. CDR1 SGHTA and CDR2 FQGNSA come from the germline V gene. CDR3 size: 19 residues. Trimming took 7 bases from V and 0 from J; bases not matched to a gene: 12. This CDR3 reads CASTTPGTGVPSYNSPLHF. In DNA, the CDR3 is TGTGCCAGCACCACTCCCGGGACAGGGGTCCCCTCCTATAATTCACCCCTCCACTTT.

In DNA form, the CDR3 reads TGTGCCAGCAGTCTCCGGGGTCAACCCTCCCGGGTCACTGAAGCTTTCTTT. Its protein is CASSLRGQPSRVTEAFF. V gene TRBV27 combines with J gene TRBJ1-1; D remains ambiguous. CDR1 is MNHEY and CDR2 is SMNVEV in the germline V gene (reference sequence). The CDR3 has 17 residues. Trimming stripped 5 bases from V and 4 bases from J, with 23 bases between.

V usage is TRBV5-1 and J usage is TRBJ2-5, with D perhaps TRBD2 (6 bases). There are 15 residues in the CDR3. Trimming cost V 0 bases and J 5 bases, with 14 bases left between them. CDR1 and CDR2 from the germline V gene are SGHRS and YFSETQ. CDR3: CASSLGLRRDETQYF. In DNA form, the CDR3 reads TGCGCCAGCAGCTTGGGGTTGAGGAGGGATGAGACCCAGTACTTC. The whole variable domain, filled in from reference TRBV5-1 and TRBJ2-5, reads KAGVTQTPRYLIKTRGQQVTLSCSPISGHRSVSWYQQTPGQGLQFLFEYFSETQRNKGNFPGRFSGRQFSNSRSEMNVSTLELGDSALYLCASSLGLRRDETQYFGPGTRLLVL.